Listed below are T cell receptor beta chains from one sample, sequenced in a study of blood T cell repertoires in COVID-19. This table comes from immunoSEQ multiplex PCR, and its TCRdb copy is limited to in-frame clones, with some not included. Of about 300,000 clones in the sample, roughly 90% were seen once. Sequences were obtained from peripheral blood. The receptors stem from a man between 18 and 35 years old who had recovered from COVID-19. CDR3s leave out the opening cysteine and the closing phenylalanine or tryptophan. The order of the fields is V gene, clone size, D gene, J gene, CDR3 protein. The D gene is left open where the match is weak. Rows may omit the clone size; those that give it use once, few, many or a size class.

TRBV27	once	TRBD1	TRBJ2-7	ASSLLRTGSYEQY
TRBV6-2/TRBV6-3	-	TRBD1	TRBJ1-5	ASSYPTGRNQPQH
TRBV5-1	once	TRBD1	TRBJ1-2	ASSFYSGTGSRVGALDGYT
TRBV7-9	-	-	TRBJ1-4	ASSLGFSPTEEKLF
TRBV4-3	-	TRBD2	TRBJ2-1	ASSHGLAGGIKYNEQF
TRBV6-6	-	-	TRBJ1-1	ASSYSSPRTEAF
TRBV7-7	-	-	TRBJ2-3	ASSHGTPGTDTQY
TRBV6-1	-	TRBD1	TRBJ1-2	ASSALLRDRGDYGYT
TRBV29-1	-	-	TRBJ2-3	SVIRTSTRDTQY
TRBV27	-	TRBD1	TRBJ2-7	ASSVDRGSYEQY
TRBV11-2	once	-	TRBJ2-7	ASSLSTAYYEQY
TRBV9	-	TRBD1	TRBJ2-5	ASSAGQGEETQY
TRBV11-2	-	TRBD1	TRBJ2-1	ASSTPGQDNEQF
TRBV3-1/TRBV3-2	-	TRBD2	TRBJ2-3	ASSHGLVQDTQY
TRBV7-9	few	-	TRBJ1-1	ASRIDSSLVNTEAF
TRBV6-1	-	-	TRBJ1-1	ATSQGSYTEAF
TRBV6-2/TRBV6-3	-	TRBD2	TRBJ2-3	ASSYKGLAGGYTDTQY
TRBV6-1	-	TRBD2	TRBJ2-5	ASSEMTIAGGQETQY
TRBV9	-	-	TRBJ2-5	ASSAPRETQY
TRBV6-5	-	TRBD1	TRBJ2-5	ASRDRDRGSETQY
TRBV19	-	-	TRBJ2-7	ASGSGGSYEQY
TRBV27	-	-	TRBJ2-1	ASSLKGVDEQF
TRBV9	-	-	TRBJ1-4	PSSVGGGEKLF
TRBV5-1	-	TRBD1	TRBJ1-2	ASSWGQGKGYT
TRBV27	once	-	TRBJ1-5	ASSLARGNQPQH
TRBV3-1/TRBV3-2	once	-	TRBJ1-2	ASSQGHPRTDQPYGYT
TRBV24-1	-	-	TRBJ2-7	ATIIAPGVSYEQY
TRBV14	-	-	TRBJ1-4	ASSQVRGSRIGEKLF
TRBV3-1/TRBV3-2	once	-	TRBJ2-2	ASSQEGESNTGELF
TRBV6-1	-	TRBD1	TRBJ1-6	ASSGGQGAYNSPLH
TRBV15	few	TRBD2	TRBJ2-3	ATSRALAASTDTQY
TRBV2	-	-	TRBJ2-1	ASYRSYNEQF
TRBV19	-	-	TRBJ1-2	ASSILYGYT
TRBV7-3	-	TRBD1	TRBJ2-7	ASSLTGTGSYEQY
TRBV9	-	TRBD1	TRBJ2-1	ASSSGQGAYNEQF
TRBV6-5	-	-	TRBJ2-7	ASSYSATQSYEQY
TRBV18	-	TRBD1	TRBJ2-3	ATSDRGGDTQY
TRBV7-9	-	TRBD1	TRBJ1-1	ASSRQGLDTEAF
TRBV19	-	-	TRBJ2-3	ASSRQATTDTQY
TRBV18	-	-	TRBJ2-3	ASSPQGSTDTQY
TRBV7-6	many	-	TRBJ1-3	ASSLNAAGNTIY
TRBV7-2	-	TRBD2	TRBJ2-7	ASSPPGGGDEQY
TRBV7-2	-	TRBD2	TRBJ2-1	AAVTGGVYNEQF
TRBV19	-	-	TRBJ1-1	ASRTQGKVTEAF
TRBV6-5	-	TRBD1	TRBJ1-1	ASRSTGGRTEAF
TRBV19	-	TRBD1	TRBJ1-2	ASRGTGKTVRGYT
TRBV6-5	-	-	TRBJ1-1	ASSYNGGGEAF
TRBV7-9	-	-	TRBJ2-1	ASSVSGSSYNEQF
TRBV18	-	-	TRBJ2-2	ASSPRDTGELF
TRBV18	-	-	TRBJ2-7	ASSWGSEQY
TRBV4-1	-	TRBD1	TRBJ1-4	ASSQAGTGREKLF
TRBV7-9	-	-	TRBJ2-2	ASSSLANTGELF